Following are 22 T cell receptor beta chains from one sample sequenced in a study of T cell changes during pregnancy in multiple sclerosis. Method: immunoSEQ multiplex PCR; TCRdb's copy keeps in-frame clones and lacks some. This sample yields 42,000 or so clones, of which about 90% are seen a single time; roughly 0.9% belongs to the top ten. Sequencing used CD4+ T cells from peripheral blood mononuclear cells, obtained after pregnancy. The receptors derive from a female donor with multiple sclerosis, enrolled in a pregnancy study.

The chain is built from TRBV2 and TRBJ2-2; the D is unclear. Germline loops: CDR1 SNHLY, CDR2 FYNNEI. Trimming cost V 4 bases and J 0 bases, with 6 bases left between them. This CDR3 comprises 14 residues. The CDR3, as DNA: TGTGCCAGCAGTGGTCGGGCGAACACCGGGGAGCTGTTTTTT. Translating gives CASSGRANTGELFF.

The chain recombines TRBV28 with TRBJ1-2; D might be TRBD1 (6 bases). Trimming left V 6 bases short and J 2 bases short, with 16 bases between. CDR1 is MDHEN and CDR2 is SYDVKM in the germline V gene. There are 15 residues in the CDR3. CDR3 sequence (DNA): TGTGCCAGCAGCTATCCGGGACACTCAAACTATGGCTACACCTTC. Translation: CASSYPGHSNYGYTF.

The rearrangement uses TRBV5-8 and TRBJ1-5; D unresolved. The germline CDR1 and CDR2 sequences are SGHTS and YDEGEE. The CDR3 has 13 residues. V gave up 6 bases and J gave up 7 bases, with 14 bases separating them. CDR3 region: CASTFAARQPQHF. The CDR3 DNA sequence: TGTGCCAGCACCTTCGCAGCTAGGCAGCCCCAGCATTTT.

The V and J genes are TRBV10-3 and TRBJ1-2; D unresolved. This CDR3 region has 14 residues. CDR1 is ENHRY and CDR2 is SYGVKD in the germline V gene. V lost 6 bases, J lost 2 bases, and 13 bases lay in between. Here the CDR3 DNA reads TGTGCCATCAGCGTTAAGGGAGAAAACTATGGCTACACCTTC. Amino acid sequence: CAISVKGENYGYTF.

J is TRBJ2-1 and V is TRBV5-1, with D unclear. V lost 0 bases and J lost 1, with 8 bases in between. This CDR3 is built from 15 residues. Germline values: CDR1 SGHRS, CDR2 YFSETQ. CDR3 protein: CASSLVAVSYNEQFF. CDR3 in DNA: TGCGCCAGCAGCTTGGTGGCAGTATCCTACAATGAGCAGTTCTTC. Drawing the rest from reference TRBV5-1 and TRBJ2-1, the complete variable domain is KAGVTQTPRYLIKTRGQQVTLSCSPISGHRSVSWYQQTPGQGLQFLFEYFSETQRNKGNFPGRFSGRQFSNSRSEMNVSTLELGDSALYLCASSLVAVSYNEQFFGPGTRLTVL.

This chain connects TRBV6-4 to TRBJ1-2; 12 positions agree with TRBD1. Per the germline V gene, CDR1 is MRHNA and CDR2 is SNTAGT. The ends lost 2 bases at V and 4 bases at J; junction bases unmatched: 8. The CDR3 covers 17 residues. In DNA form, the CDR3 reads TGTGCCAGCAGTGACGGGACAGGGGGCTCCTCCGTCTATGGCTACACCTTC. Protein sequence: CASSDGTGGSSVYGYTF.

In this sample, this clone turned up once. This chain connects TRBV28 to TRBJ2-7, with 7 bases fitting TRBD2. Germline V gives CDR1 MDHEN, CDR2 SYDVKM. This CDR3 contains 17 residues. Trimming removed 6 bases from V and 0 bases from J; junction bases left unmatched: 14. Here the CDR3 DNA reads TGTGCCAGCAGCCCGGGGGGAGGGGTTCCATCCTCCTACGAGCAGTACTTC. Residues: CASSPGGGVPSSYEQYF.

This rearrangement joins TRBV4-1 to TRBJ2-3; 7 bases map to TRBD1. V was pared by 1 base and J by 2 bases, with 6 bases of the junction left unmatched. The CDR3 spans 16 residues. The germline V gene has CDR1 MGHRA and CDR2 YSYEKL. The CDR3 loop reads CASSQGQGTDTDTQYF. The CDR3 DNA is TGCGCCAGCAGCCAAGGTCAGGGGACAGACACAGATACGCAGTATTTT.

This chain connects TRBV7-6 to TRBJ1-6, with TRBD1 matching over 8 bases. Germline CDR1 SGHVS, CDR2 FNYEAQ. The V segment lost 5 bases and the J segment 4 bases; nucleotides outside the gene matches: 4. The CDR3 runs to 15 residues. As DNA, the CDR3 is TGTGCCAGCAGCCCGGGACAGGTTTATAATTCACCCCTCCACTTT. Translation gives CASSPGQVYNSPLHF. The full variable domain, with the rest looked up from reference TRBV7-6 and TRBJ1-6, is GAGVSQSPRYKVTKRGQDVALRCDPISGHVSLYWYRQALGQGPEFLTYFNYEAQQDKSGLPNDRFSAERPEGSISTLTIQRTEQRDSAMYRCASSPGQVYNSPLHFGNGTRLTVT.

The chain joins TRBV6-1 to TRBJ2-1; 8 nucleotides match TRBD1. The ends lost 0 bases at V and 2 bases at J; junction bases unmatched: 6. This CDR3 contains 17 residues. Germline CDR1 reads MNHNS; CDR2 reads SASEGT. CDR3: CASSEAIRTGTYNEQFF. The CDR3 bases are TGTGCCAGCAGTGAAGCAATTAGGACAGGGACCTACAATGAGCAGTTCTTC.

The genes are TRBV11-2 and TRBJ2-2, with 9 positions matching TRBD2. J was trimmed by 7 bases and V by 5 bases; bases with no gene match: 5. The V gene's germline CDR1 is SGHAT and CDR2 FQNNGV. The CDR3 loop spans 14 amino acids. CDR3: CASSPGLAGGELFF. The DNA of the CDR3 is TGTGCCAGCAGCCCGGGACTAGCTGGCGGGGAGCTGTTTTTT. Combining the CDR3 with reference TRBV11-2 and TRBJ2-2 gives the whole variable domain EAGVAQSPRYKIIEKRQSVAFWCNPISGHATLYWYQQILGQGPKLLIQFQNNGVVDDSQLPKDRFSAERLKGVDSTLKIQPAKLEDSAVYLCASSPGLAGGELFFGEGSRLTVL.

The CDR3 protein is CASSLVGQGYGYTF. In DNA, the CDR3 is TGTGCCAGCTCCCTAGTAGGACAGGGCTATGGCTACACCTTC. V and J are TRBV2 and TRBJ1-2; 8 nucleotides align to TRBD1. J gave up 4 bases and V 8 bases, and 9 bases lay outside the gene matches. Germline V gene lookup returns CDR1 SNHLY and CDR2 FYNNEI. There are 14 residues in the CDR3. The full variable domain, with the rest looked up from reference TRBV2 and TRBJ1-2, is EPEVTQTPSHQVTQMGQEVILRCVPISNHLYFYWYRQILGQKVEFLVSFYNNEISEKSEIFDDQFSVERPDGSNFTLKIRSTKLEDSAMYFCASSLVGQGYGYTFGSGTRLTVV.

The gene calls are TRBV5-5 and TRBJ2-5, with a possible D match to TRBD2 (6 bases). In germline, CDR1 is SGHKS, CDR2 YYEKEE (reference sequence). Deletions cut 1 base from V and 5 bases from J, with 9 bases between. The CDR3 runs to 13 residues. The CDR3 sequence: CASSLRGDETQYF. CDR3 bases: TGTGCCAGCAGCTTGCGCGGGGACGAGACCCAGTACTTC.

This clone has a count of ten or more. The chain combines TRBV2 with TRBJ1-4; maybe TRBD1 (6 bases). Per germline, CDR1 SNHLY and CDR2 FYNNEI. V lost 3 bases and J 7 bases, leaving 12 bases between the germline ends. The CDR3 contains 14 residues. CDR3 DNA sequence: TGTGCCAGCAGTGATAACAGGGATAGTGAAAAACTGTTTTTT. The encoded protein is CASSDNRDSEKLFF. Based on the CDR3 plus reference TRBV2 and TRBJ1-4, the full variable domain is EPEVTQTPSHQVTQMGQEVILRCVPISNHLYFYWYRQILGQKVEFLVSFYNNEISEKSEIFDDQFSVERPDGSNFTLKIRSTKLEDSAMYFCASSDNRDSEKLFFGSGTQLSVL.

This clone showed up just once. The chain recombines TRBV5-1 with TRBJ2-2; 9 nucleotides line up with TRBD2. V was pared by 4 bases and J by 4 bases, with 5 bases of the junction left unmatched. The CDR3 is 15 residues long. Germline assignment: CDR1 SGHRS and CDR2 YFSETQ. CDR3 sequence (DNA): TGCGCCAGCAGCCCCCTAGCGGGGTTCACCGGGGAGCTGTTTTTT. It yields the protein CASSPLAGFTGELFF. The whole variable domain, remainder taken from reference TRBV5-1 and TRBJ2-2, is KAGVTQTPRYLIKTRGQQVTLSCSPISGHRSVSWYQQTPGQGLQFLFEYFSETQRNKGNFPGRFSGRQFSNSRSEMNVSTLELGDSALYLCASSPLAGFTGELFFGEGSRLTVL.

V gene TRBV6-6 combines with J gene TRBJ1-5; D may be TRBD1 (5 bases). Germline V gene data show CDR1 as MNHNY and CDR2 as SVGAGI (reference sequence). The CDR3 is 14 residues long. Trimming removed 2 bases at V and 4 bases at J, with 9 bases between. The CDR3 DNA reads as TGTGCCAGCAGTTACGGGCAGGGAAATCAGCCCCAGCATTTT. This encodes CASSYGQGNQPQHF.

The gene calls are TRBV6-5 and TRBJ1-1; D may be TRBD1 (5 bases). CDR1 MNHEY and CDR2 SVGAGI come from the germline V gene. Trimming cost V 2 bases and J 1 base, with 8 bases left between them. The CDR3 contains 14 residues. The CDR3 DNA follows: TGTGCCAGCAGTTACGACCAGGGGAACACTGAAGCTTTCTTT. It codes for CASSYDQGNTEAFF.

The chain employs TRBV7-3 and TRBJ2-3; 12 bases line up with TRBD2. V shed 5 bases and J 5 bases; nucleotides not matched to a gene: 8. Germline assignment: CDR1 SGHTA and CDR2 FQGTGA. This CDR3 contains 16 residues. The CDR3 region is CASSPLAGGPRDTQYF. The CDR3 DNA is TGTGCCAGCAGCCCCCTAGCGGGGGGGCCGAGAGATACGCAGTATTTT.

The CDR3: CASSPGGAKTGELFF. In DNA, the CDR3 is TGCGCCAGCAGCCCCGGCGGGGCCAAGACCGGGGAGCTGTTTTTT. J is TRBJ2-2 and V is TRBV5-1; a weak D match, TRBD2 (6 bases). The CDR3 runs to 15 residues. The V gene lost 4 bases and the J gene lost 5 bases, with 15 bases spanning the gap. Per the germline V gene, CDR1 is SGHRS and CDR2 is YFSETQ.

This chain joins TRBV6-4 and TRBJ1-2; TRBD1 aligns across 7 bases. With 5 bases clipped from V and 0 bases from J, the junction kept 3 bases outside the gene matches. The V gene's germline CDR1 is MRHNA and CDR2 SNTAGT. This CDR3 has 14 amino acids. The CDR3 sequence: CASSPDRTNYGYTF. DNA of the CDR3: TGTGCCAGCAGTCCGGACAGGACTAACTATGGCTACACCTTC.

This clone has just a few counts. The rearrangement joins TRBV7-2 to TRBJ1-6, with D possibly matching TRBD1 (6 bases). The ends were cut back, 1 base at V and 8 bases at J, with 18 bases in the middle. CDR1 is SGHTA and CDR2 is FQGNSA in the germline V gene. The CDR3 loop spans 17 amino acids. CDR3 sequence (DNA): TGTGCCAGCAGCTTAGAGGGGGGGGGATTTTTTGATTCACCCCTCCACTTT. This translates into CASSLEGGGFFDSPLHF.

Remarks on this clone: The identical CDR3 is also encoded by other nucleotide sequences in the sample. V and J are TRBV5-6 and TRBJ2-5, with 7 bases aligning to TRBD2. Germline CDR1 is SGHDT and CDR2 is YYEEEE. This CDR3 has 17 residues. Trimming removed 0 bases from V and 5 bases from J; junction bases left unmatched: 13. The CDR3 DNA reads TGTGCCAGCAGCTTGGCAGTTCGGGCCGGGGGAGGGGAGACCCAGTACTTC. Translated, it gives CASSLAVRAGGGETQYF.